This note documents a single T cell receptor (beta chain) sequence. Germline V lookup: CDR1 SEHNR, CDR2 FQNEAQ (reference sequence). Trimming cost V 2 bases and J 2 bases; bases outside gene matches: 5. This CDR3 comprises 15 residues. The data originate from a study of blood T cell repertoires in COVID-19. TCRdb's copy holds only in-frame clones and misses some; the assay was immunoSEQ multiplex PCR. The data hold roughly 140,000 clones, with roughly four fifths observed a single time. The sample comprised peripheral blood. The clonotype originates from a human donor with acute or convalescent COVID-19. The donor label of this sample is uncertain. The chain uses TRBV7-9 and TRBJ1-2; 7 bases agree with TRBD1. The CDR3 sequence: CASSLLTGVNYGYTF. As DNA, the CDR3 is TGTGCCAGCAGCTTACTTACAGGGGTGAACTATGGCTACACCTTC.